These 22 T cell receptor beta chains were sequenced from one sample in a study of CD8 T cells in Susac syndrome. Random hexamers were used to reverse transcribe the RNA input (about 0.5 to 1 ug). TCRdb re-called the immunoSEQ multiplex PCR reads with MiXCR, one entry per CDR3 protein. The table shows 150,000 to 200,000 distinct CDR3 sequences, with around 95% occurring only once. Material: CD4+ T cells from PBMCs. These receptors all stem from a human donor with multiple sclerosis.

The chain uses TRBV29-1 and TRBJ1-1; no clear D gene. V lost 4 bases to trimming and J lost 1 base, with 7 bases between them. Germline V gives CDR1 SQVTM, CDR2 ANQGSEA. The CDR3 is made up of 12 amino acids. The CDR3 DNA sequence: TGCAGCGTTGCGAGGCCGAACACTGAAGCTTTCTTT. Translated, it gives CSVARPNTEAFF.

The rearrangement joins TRBV7-8 to TRBJ2-7; D uncertain. V lost 6 bases and J lost 0, with 6 bases in between. This CDR3 spans 12 amino acids. Germline loops: CDR1 SGHVS, CDR2 FQNEAQ. CDR3 DNA: TGTGCCAGCAGTACCCACTCCTACGAGCAGTACTTC. Its protein product is CASSTHSYEQYF.

This clonotype showed up just a few times. This chain links TRBV5-6 with TRBJ2-7; tentatively, D is TRBD2 (6 bases). V was cut by 0 bases and J by 6 bases, with 10 bases left in between. Germline V gene lookup returns CDR1 SGHDT and CDR2 YYEEEE. The CDR3 has 13 amino acids. CDR3 sequence reads: CASSLVGGREQYF. The CDR3, as DNA: TGTGCCAGCAGCTTGGTGGGGGGTCGCGAGCAGTACTTC.

This chain links TRBV5-6 with TRBJ1-2; no definite D call. Looked up from germline, CDR1 is SGHDT and CDR2 is YYEEEE. This CDR3 comprises 13 residues. V was trimmed by 0 bases and J by 7 bases, leaving 10 bases between them. The CDR3 DNA is TGTGCCAGCAGCTTGGGGATCCCCTTTGGCTACACCTTC. Translation gives CASSLGIPFGYTF.

The chain couples TRBV29-1 to TRBJ1-1; the D gene is possibly TRBD1 (6 bases). CDR1 SQVTM and CDR2 ANQGSEA come from the germline V gene. The CDR3 contains 12 residues. V lost 7 bases and J 1 base, leaving 10 bases between the germline ends. The CDR3 DNA is TGCAGCGATTCGACAGGGAACACTGAAGCTTTCTTT. This sequence encodes CSDSTGNTEAFF.

J is TRBJ1-1 and V is TRBV7-2; D is perhaps TRBD1 (6 bases). Germline assignment: CDR1 SGHTA and CDR2 FQGNSA. CDR3 length: 13 residues. Trimming pared 5 bases from V and 5 bases from J, leaving 12 bases between. The CDR3 sequence: CASSPHRATEAFF. CDR3 DNA: TGTGCCAGCAGCCCGCACAGGGCTACTGAAGCTTTCTTT.

The V and J genes are TRBV6-2 or TRBV6-3 and TRBJ1-5, with 7 bases identical to TRBD1. The CDR3 extends over 13 amino acids. Per germline, CDR1 MNHEY and CDR2 SVGEGT. After removal of 9 bases from V and 3 bases from J, the junction contained 5 bases not matched to a gene. The CDR3 region is CASTQGLNQPQHF. For the CDR3, the DNA is TGTGCCAGTACACAGGGGCTCAATCAGCCCCAGCATTTT.

The V and J genes are TRBV5-1 and TRBJ2-5, with TRBD1 identical over 7 bases. J lost 2 bases, V lost 3 bases, and 4 bases had no gene match. The CDR3 consists of 14 residues. Looked up from germline, CDR1 is SGHRS and CDR2 is YFSETQ. In DNA, the CDR3 is TGCGCCAGCAGCTACCCGGACAGGCAAGAGACCCAGTACTTC. It encodes CASSYPDRQETQYF. Variable domain in full (rest from reference TRBV5-1 and TRBJ2-5): KAGVTQTPRYLIKTRGQQVTLSCSPISGHRSVSWYQQTPGQGLQFLFEYFSETQRNKGNFPGRFSGRQFSNSRSEMNVSTLELGDSALYLCASSYPDRQETQYFGPGTRLLVL.

The rearrangement links TRBV7-9 to TRBJ1-2, with no clear D. V shed 3 bases and J shed 6 bases, with 11 bases lying between them. The CDR3 contains 13 residues. Germline V gives CDR1 SEHNR, CDR2 FQNEAQ (reference sequence). The CDR3 region has the DNA TGTGCCAGCAGCTTGGACGGGGAGGATGGCTACACCTTC. Translated, it gives CASSLDGEDGYTF.

The chain uses TRBV20-1 and TRBJ2-1; D is ambiguous. V dropped 6 bases and J dropped 9 bases, with 15 bases sitting between them. This CDR3 contains 12 residues. Germline CDR1 and CDR2: DFQATT and SNEGSKA (reference sequence). This CDR3 reads CSAPDHSSEQFF. CDR3 sequence (DNA): TGCAGTGCCCCGGACCACAGCAGTGAGCAGTTCTTC.

This clonotype has only one observation. V is TRBV20-1 and J is TRBJ1-2; 9 positions match TRBD1. CDR3 size: 16 residues. Losses at the gene ends were 6 bases for V and 7 bases for J; bases not matched to a gene: 18. CDR1 DFQATT and CDR2 SNEGSKA come from the germline V gene (reference sequence). The CDR3 here is CSAYGTGKSPSRGYTF. Written as DNA, the CDR3 is TGCAGTGCGTACGGGACAGGGAAATCCCCATCGCGTGGCTACACCTTC.

This chain links TRBV4-3 with TRBJ2-1, with D possibly matching TRBD1 (5 bases). The CDR3 spans 16 residues. Trimming removed 0 bases from V and 8 bases from J, with 17 bases in between. Germline V lookup: CDR1 LGHNA, CDR2 YSLEER. The CDR3 here is CASSQDNALQGDEQFF. The CDR3 nucleotides are TGCGCCAGCAGCCAAGACAACGCCTTGCAGGGCGATGAGCAGTTCTTC.

This chain connects TRBV30 to TRBJ2-5, with D hard to call. V shed 3 bases and J shed 2 bases, with 10 bases lying between them. Germline-derived CDR1 and CDR2 are GTSNPN and SVGIG (reference sequence). The length of the CDR3 is 13 residues. This CDR3 reads CAWRGSLQETQYF. The DNA for the CDR3 is TGTGCCTGGAGAGGGTCCCTGCAAGAGACCCAGTACTTC.

The chain joins TRBV6-5 to TRBJ2-7, with 9 bases fitting TRBD1. The CDR3 runs 17 residues. V shed 0 bases, J shed 5 bases, and the junction held 11 bases outside the gene matches. The V gene's germline CDR1 is MNHEY and CDR2 SVGAGI. CDR3 nucleotide sequence: TGTGCCAGCAGTTACTCGAAGGGGGGACAGGGTTCGGACGAGCAGTACTTC. Protein product: CASSYSKGGQGSDEQYF.

The V gene is TRBV20-1, the J gene TRBJ1-1; the D is unclear. V was shortened by 0 bases and J by 0 bases, with 14 bases between the two germline ends. This CDR3 is built from 16 residues. Per the germline V gene, CDR1 is DFQATT and CDR2 is SNEGSKA (reference sequence). In nucleotides, the CDR3 is TGCAGTGCTAGAGATCTCAGGACGGCACTGAACACTGAAGCTTTCTTT. It yields the protein CSARDLRTALNTEAFF.

The chain has TRBV20-1 and TRBJ1-4, with D tentatively TRBD1 (5 bases). Germline-derived CDR1 and CDR2 are DFQATT and SNEGSKA (reference sequence). The CDR3 sequence is 13 residues long. The V and J ends lost 5 bases and 10 bases respectively, with 17 bases between them. CDR3 residues: CSAAPGARVKLFF. CDR3 bases: TGCAGTGCTGCTCCTGGGGCTAGGGTAAAACTGTTTTTT.

The chain uses TRBV28 and TRBJ2-7; possibly TRBD1 for D (6 bases). V was shortened by 6 bases and J by 2 bases, with 20 bases between the two germline ends. Per germline, CDR1 MDHEN and CDR2 SYDVKM. The CDR3 spans 16 residues. CDR3 coding DNA: TGTGCCAGCAGGCTAACAGGGTCTGGGACGACCTACGAGCAGTACTTC. The encoded protein is CASRLTGSGTTYEQYF.

The chain employs TRBV4-1 and TRBJ2-4; D remains ambiguous. Germline V gives CDR1 MGHRA, CDR2 YSYEKL. The CDR3 sequence is 12 residues long. The ends were cut back, 0 bases at V and 13 bases at J, with 10 bases in the middle. The CDR3 is CASSQDRSRQYF. Written as DNA, the CDR3 is TGCGCCAGCAGCCAAGATCGCTCCCGGCAGTACTTC.

The chain couples TRBV9 to TRBJ2-2; D might be TRBD2 (6 bases). The CDR3 covers 15 residues. V shed 0 bases and J shed 5 bases, with 11 bases lying between them. Germline loops: CDR1 SGDLS, CDR2 YYNGEE. The CDR3 sequence: CASSVEIRGTGELFF. The CDR3 nucleotides are TGTGCCAGCAGCGTAGAAATTCGGGGGACCGGGGAGCTGTTTTTT.

This chain links TRBV29-1 with TRBJ1-2; D not certain. The CDR3 is made up of 11 amino acids. The V end was cut by 7 bases, the J end by 8 bases, with 14 bases between. The germline CDR1 and CDR2 sequences are SQVTM and ANQGSEA. The CDR3 loop is CSAGGWIGYTF. Here the CDR3 DNA reads TGCAGCGCCGGAGGATGGATAGGCTACACCTTC.

The J gene is TRBJ1-2, the V gene TRBV20-1, with 8 bases matching TRBD1. The CDR3 sequence is 13 residues long. Germline V gene data show CDR1 as DFQATT and CDR2 as SNEGSKA (reference sequence). After removal of 4 bases from V and 8 bases from J, the junction contained 9 bases not matched to a gene. CDR3 loop: CSATWTGKDGYTF. Here the CDR3 DNA reads TGCAGTGCTACCTGGACAGGGAAGGACGGCTACACCTTC.

The chain carries TRBV20-1 and TRBJ2-7; a weak D match, TRBD2 (7 bases). CDR3 length: 13 amino acids. V lost 4 bases and J lost 2, with 12 bases in between. CDR1 is DFQATT, CDR2 SNEGSKA, per germline (reference sequence). CDR3 in amino acids: CSAKVGGPYEQYF. CDR3 sequence (DNA): TGCAGTGCTAAGGTCGGGGGGCCCTACGAGCAGTACTTC.